This T cell receptor (beta chain) is from a study of T cells in women clearing cervical HPV infection (dated by TCRdb to about 2018). For the wider study: The cases were approximately 25 women with histologically confirmed HPV16-related CIN3 or worse, and 2 of these cases were invasive cancers. The approximately 26 controls were women who cleared a single incident HPV16 infection within 12 months without developing precancer or cancer. Case blood was taken at the visit when the lesion was first identified, whereas control blood was taken when infection was no longer detected. For cases, a median interval of nearly 150 days, with an interquartile range of 90 to 200 days, was observed between lesion detection and blood sampling. Since only a few of the women had HLA typing available, the possibility that HLA type was acting as a confounder could not be ruled out. An exploratory proof-of-principle case-control study, nested within the Guanacaste HPV Natural History Study in Costa Rica, was conducted to compare TCR repertoires across cervical HPV16 outcomes. Cases and controls were matched on age within five years and on year of sample collection. Cases had a median age of roughly 35 years compared with about 40 for controls, and baseline characteristics showed no significant differences between the groups. In the parent cohort, fewer than 13,000 women aged 18 or older were enrolled in Guanacaste, Costa Rica, during 1993 to 1994 and were followed for six to seven years. Five blinded duplicates per group were added as quality controls, giving around 60 samples: some 50 participants and roughly ten replicates.

Overall study results and their limits: By combining richness with V gene abundances, random forest classifiers separated cases from controls with an estimated AUC of about 0.82. Because the number of T cells per sample was unknown, the richness differences could reflect varying T-cell content rather than repertoire biology. Because of the cross-sectional design, the study could not determine whether the associations came before infection or resulted from infection, and neither effector/memory subsets nor HPV-specific T cells were isolated. CIN3+ cases had significantly higher TCR repertoire richness than controls across sequencing depths, but evenness did not differ between the groups.

Worth noting for this clone: The antigen it binds to is not known.

TCR beta CDR3 regions were amplified by multiplex PCR using the immunoSEQ assay from an average of about 1,200 ng genomic DNA per sample. The assay corrected primer bias using a complete synthetic TCR repertoire to establish an amplification baseline. Amplicons were sequenced on the Illumina platform. Regarding the original processing steps: Sequence errors were corrected by clustering with frequency ratios and a modified nearest-neighbor algorithm, and the sequences were then analyzed in the immunoSEQ Analyzer using IMGT gene definitions. At each rarefaction depth, TCR richness and evenness were averaged across 20 rarefaction repeats, and samples with fewer sequences than that depth were excluded. V, D and J gene relative abundances were compared between groups with Wilcoxon rank sum tests, applying FDR correction. For the blinded duplicates, the intraclass correlation was about 96% for TCR richness and averaged around 81% across roughly 72 gene segments. This is the immuneACCESS table as TCRdb keeps it, with only in-frame sequences that have V and J called. A part of the clones is gone; compared with another copy, unresolved V genes explain less than half, and the rest is unexplained. Clonal size and the V and J genes are those of that table, whereas D and trimming came from the DNA. The sample table gives about 48,000 clones. The ten most abundant clones make up roughly 1.6% of the sample.

Every participant had a single incident cervical HPV16 infection, and prevalent HPV16 infections were excluded. Cervical HPV DNA was detected with MY09/MY11 PCR, and genotyping was done by dot-blot hybridization. Fifteen mL of heparinized blood was centrifuged, after which the buffy coat was aliquoted, frozen at -30 degrees C, and then stored at -80 degrees C. QIAGEN kits were used to extract genomic DNA from buffy coat specimens. This clonotype was obtained from a woman aged 18-70 years with a cervical HPV16 infection that either progressed to CIN3+ or cleared (not recorded which). The sequencing sample was made of blood buffy coat.

The sequenced CDR3 bases are TGCGCCAGCAGCCCCGACAGGGTTAACTATGGC. This is translated as CASSPDRVNYG. The CDR3 reads in full as CASSPDRVNYGYTF. The receptor chain draws on TRBV5-1 and TRBJ1-2; the central 7 bases match TRBD1. The read gets to within 3 residues of the CDR3 end, and the germline J gene fills in the rest. Clipping removes 4 bases from V and 1 base from J, with 4 as the unmatched junction base count. The germline V gene specifies SGHRS as CDR1 and YFSETQ as CDR2. The cysteine opens and the phenylalanine closes a CDR3 of 14 amino acids. The DNA has 33 bases, all within the CDR3, and is read from base 1. This CDR3, with the reference TRBV5-1 and TRBJ1-2 proteins standing in past its ends, gives the full variable domain KAGVTQTPRYLIKTRGQQVTLSCSPISGHRSVSWYQQTPGQGLQFLFEYFSETQRNKGNFPGRFSGRQFSNSRSEMNVSTLELGDSALYLCASSPDRVNYGYTFGSGTRLTVV.